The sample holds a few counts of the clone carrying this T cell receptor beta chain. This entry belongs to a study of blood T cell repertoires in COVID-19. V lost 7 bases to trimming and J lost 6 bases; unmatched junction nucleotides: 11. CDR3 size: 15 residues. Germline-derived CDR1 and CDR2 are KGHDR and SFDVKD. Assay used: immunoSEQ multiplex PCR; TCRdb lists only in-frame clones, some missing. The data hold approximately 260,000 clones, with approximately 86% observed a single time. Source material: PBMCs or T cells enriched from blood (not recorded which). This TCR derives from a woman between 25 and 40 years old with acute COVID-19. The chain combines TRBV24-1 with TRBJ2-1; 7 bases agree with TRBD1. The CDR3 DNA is TGTGCCACCAGAGGAACAGGGGCTTCGGGCAATGAGCAGTTCTTC. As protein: CATRGTGASGNEQFF.